This is a list of T cell receptor beta chains from one sample in a study of CD8 T cells in Susac syndrome. MiXCR, run by TCRdb on the immunoSEQ multiplex PCR reads, gives a single entry per CDR3 protein. The sample shows roughly 130,000 distinct CDR3 sequences, over 90% of them seen only once. Material for sequencing was CD4+ T cells from PBMCs. The receptors originated from a human donor with Susac syndrome. The CDR3 runs from the conserved cysteine through the conserved F or W. Each record gives: clone size, D gene, V gene, J gene, CDR3 DNA, CDR3 protein. A D gene is named only where the DNA matches it firmly. Not every row has a clone size; where given, it reads once, few, many or a size class.

>-|TRBD1|TRBV5-6|TRBJ2-1
TGTGCCAGCAGCTTGGACTCCGGGACAGCAGAGAATGAGCAGTTCTTC
CASSLDSGTAENEQFF
>once|-|TRBV20-1|TRBJ2-5
TGCAGTGCTAGAGATTCCCAGGGCCAAGAGACCCAGTACTTC
CSARDSQGQETQYF
>-|TRBD2|TRBV20-1|TRBJ2-3
TGCAGTGCTAGAGATACTCTCGGGGGGGGCAGCACAGATACGCAGTATTTT
CSARDTLGGGSTDTQYF
>-|-|TRBV29-1|TRBJ1-3
TGCAGCGTTTGGGTGGGAAACACCATATATTTT
CSVWVGNTIYF
>-|TRBD1|TRBV7-9|TRBJ2-1
TGTGCCAGCGCCTCGATTGGGACAGGGAAGGAGGCCCAGTTCTTC
CASASIGTGKEAQFF
>-|-|TRBV20-1|TRBJ1-4
TGCAGTGCTACAGGGAACAGGGCCACTAATGAAAAACTGTTTTTT
CSATGNRATNEKLFF
>-|-|TRBV4-1|TRBJ1-2
TGCGCCAGCAGCCAAGGGCAGGGGAAAGGTTATGGCTACACCTTC
CASSQGQGKGYGYTF
>-|-|TRBV24-1|TRBJ2-5
TGTGCCACCAGTGATCAGTCAGCAAGGCAAGAGACCCAGTACTTC
CATSDQSARQETQYF
>-|TRBD1|TRBV10-3|TRBJ1-4
TGTGCCATCACTGACAGGGTTAATGAAAAACTGTTTTTT
CAITDRVNEKLFF
>-|-|TRBV20-1|TRBJ2-5
TGCAGTGCCAACGCAGCAGGGATGGAGACCCAGTACTTC
CSANAAGMETQYF
>-|-|TRBV21-1|TRBJ2-5
TGTGCCAGCAGCAAAAGGGGAGACGTTGAGGGGACCCAGTACTTC
CASSKRGDVEGTQYF
>-|-|TRBV30|TRBJ1-3
TGTGCCTGGATAACAGGCTCTGGAAACACCATATATTTT
CAWITGSGNTIYF
>-|-|TRBV28|TRBJ1-2
TGTGCCAGCAGTTTAGGTCGGCAGAACTATGGCTACACCTTC
CASSLGRQNYGYTF
>-|-|TRBV3-1|TRBJ2-7
TGTGCCAGCACTAATGGGGCCGGTGAGCAGTACTTC
CASTNGAGEQYF
>-|-|TRBV2|TRBJ2-7
TGTGCCAGCAGTGATAGGCTAGTACCCTACGAGCAGTACTTC
CASSDRLVPYEQYF
>-|-|TRBV14|TRBJ1-4
TGTGCCAGCAGCCAAGGGCAGGTGCCGGAAAAACTGTTTTTT
CASSQGQVPEKLFF
>once|TRBD2|TRBV4-3|TRBJ2-7
TGCGCCAGCAGCCAAGATCGGGTGGGAGGGCCCCACGAGCAGTACTTC
CASSQDRVGGPHEQYF
>-|-|TRBV29-1|TRBJ1-2
TGCAGCTCTGGGGGGAGCACTAACTATGGCTACACCTTC
CSSGGSTNYGYTF
>-|-|TRBV4-3|TRBJ1-1
TGCGCCAGCAGCCCGCGAGGTGGGTGGGACACTGAAGCTTTCTTT
CASSPRGGWDTEAFF
>-|TRBD1|TRBV24-1|TRBJ2-7
TGTGCCACCAGGACCCCGGGACAGGCGAAGAGCTCCTACGAGCAGTACTTC
CATRTPGQAKSSYEQYF
>-|TRBD1|TRBV28|TRBJ2-1
TGTGCCAGCAGCCAACCGGGACAGACCTACAATGAGCAGTTCTTC
CASSQPGQTYNEQFF
>-|-|TRBV19|TRBJ2-1
TGTGCCAGTACAAGGGATAGCTCCTACAATGAGCAGTTCTTC
CASTRDSSYNEQFF
>-|TRBD2|TRBV28|TRBJ2-1
TGTGCCAGCAGTTTTACAGGACTAGCGGGGCGCTATGGTGAGGGTGAGCAGTTCTTC
CASSFTGLAGRYGEGEQFF
>once|TRBD1|TRBV30|TRBJ1-2
TGTGCCTGGAGCTCTGACAGGGATGCCGGCTACACCTTC
CAWSSDRDAGYTF
>-|-|TRBV20-1|TRBJ1-1
TGCAGTGCTCAAGAGGGCGGACTGGAGGTTGCGTTT
CSAQEGGLEVAF
>-|TRBD1|TRBV5-1|TRBJ2-5
TGCGCCAGCAGCTCCGCCGGACAGGGGGCTTCTGAGACCCAGTACTTC
CASSSAGQGASETQYF
>-|-|TRBV29-1|TRBJ1-1
TGCAGCGTTGAAGGGGCCTCTGGTGCTTTCTTT
CSVEGASGAFF
>-|-|TRBV7-2|TRBJ1-5
TGTGCCAGCAGCCCCGACACCCTCTTCAATCAGCCCCAGCATTTT
CASSPDTLFNQPQHF
>-|-|TRBV25-1|TRBJ2-3
TGTGCCAGCAGTGAATATTGGGGTTATCCTAGCACAGATACGCAGTATTTT
CASSEYWGYPSTDTQYF
>-|TRBD1|TRBV6-5|TRBJ1-3
TGTGCCAGCAGCTACAGACAGGGTATGGCTGGAAACACCATATATTTT
CASSYRQGMAGNTIYF
>-|TRBD1|TRBV5-1|TRBJ2-1
TGCGCCAGCAGCGGGGACAGGGGGAATGAGCAGTTCTTC
CASSGDRGNEQFF
>few|-|TRBV7-9|TRBJ2-1
TGTGCCAGCAGCTTGGGAGTTAATGAGCAGTTCTTC
CASSLGVNEQFF